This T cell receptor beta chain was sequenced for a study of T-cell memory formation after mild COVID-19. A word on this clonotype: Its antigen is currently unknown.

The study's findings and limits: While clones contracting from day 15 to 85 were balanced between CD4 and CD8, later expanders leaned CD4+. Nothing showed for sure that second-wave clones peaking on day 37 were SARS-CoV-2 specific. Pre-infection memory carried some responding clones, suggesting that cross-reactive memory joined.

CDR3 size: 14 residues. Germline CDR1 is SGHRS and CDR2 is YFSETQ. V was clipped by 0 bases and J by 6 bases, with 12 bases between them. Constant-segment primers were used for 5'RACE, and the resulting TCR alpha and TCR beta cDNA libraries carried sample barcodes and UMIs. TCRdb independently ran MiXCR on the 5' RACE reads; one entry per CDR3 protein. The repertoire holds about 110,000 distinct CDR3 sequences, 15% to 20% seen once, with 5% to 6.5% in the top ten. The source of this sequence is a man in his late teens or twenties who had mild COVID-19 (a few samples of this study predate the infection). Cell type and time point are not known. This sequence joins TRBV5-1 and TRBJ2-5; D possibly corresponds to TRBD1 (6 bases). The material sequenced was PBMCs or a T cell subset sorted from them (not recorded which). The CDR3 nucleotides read TGCGCCAGCAGCTTGGAGGCAGGGGCGCAGACCCAGTACTTC. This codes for CASSLEAGAQTQYF.